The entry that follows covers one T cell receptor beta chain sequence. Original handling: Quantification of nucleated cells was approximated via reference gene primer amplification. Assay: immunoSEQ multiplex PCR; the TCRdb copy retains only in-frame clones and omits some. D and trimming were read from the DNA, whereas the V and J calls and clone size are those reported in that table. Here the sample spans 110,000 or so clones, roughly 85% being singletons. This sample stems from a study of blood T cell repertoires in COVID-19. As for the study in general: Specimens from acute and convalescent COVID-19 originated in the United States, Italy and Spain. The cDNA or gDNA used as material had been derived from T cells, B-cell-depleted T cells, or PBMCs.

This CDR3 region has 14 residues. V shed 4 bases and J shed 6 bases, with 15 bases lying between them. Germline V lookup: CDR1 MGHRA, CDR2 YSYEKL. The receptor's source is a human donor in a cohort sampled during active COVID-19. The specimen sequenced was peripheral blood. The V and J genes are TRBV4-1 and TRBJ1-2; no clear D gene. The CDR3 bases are TGCGCCAGCAGCCCGGAGGGTTGGATGAATGGCTACACCTTC. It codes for CASSPEGWMNGYTF.